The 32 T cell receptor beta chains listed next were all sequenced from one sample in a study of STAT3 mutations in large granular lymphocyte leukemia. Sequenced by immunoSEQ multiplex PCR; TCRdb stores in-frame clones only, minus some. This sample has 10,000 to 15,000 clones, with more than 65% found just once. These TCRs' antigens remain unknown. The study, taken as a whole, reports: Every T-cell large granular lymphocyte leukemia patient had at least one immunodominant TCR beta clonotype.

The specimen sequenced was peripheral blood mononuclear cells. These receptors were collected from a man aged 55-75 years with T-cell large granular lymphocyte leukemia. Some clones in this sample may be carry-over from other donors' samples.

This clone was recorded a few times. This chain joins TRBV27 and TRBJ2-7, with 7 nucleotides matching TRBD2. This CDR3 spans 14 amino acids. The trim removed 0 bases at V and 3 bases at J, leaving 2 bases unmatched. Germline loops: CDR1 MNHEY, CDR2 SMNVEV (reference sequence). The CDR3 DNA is TGTGCCAGCAGTTTATCTGGGGGGGTCTACGAGCAGTACTTC. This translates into CASSLSGGVYEQYF.

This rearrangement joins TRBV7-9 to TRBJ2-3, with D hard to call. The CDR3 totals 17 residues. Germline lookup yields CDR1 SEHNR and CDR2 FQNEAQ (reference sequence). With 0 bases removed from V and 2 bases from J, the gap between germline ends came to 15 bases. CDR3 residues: CASSLASSLGFTDTQYF. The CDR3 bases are TGTGCCAGCAGCTTAGCCTCTTCCCTAGGTTTCACAGATACGCAGTATTTT.

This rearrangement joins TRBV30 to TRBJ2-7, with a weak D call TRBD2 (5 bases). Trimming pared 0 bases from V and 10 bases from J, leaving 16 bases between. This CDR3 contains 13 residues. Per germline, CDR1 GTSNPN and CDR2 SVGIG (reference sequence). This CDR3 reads CAWSVTRAQTQYF. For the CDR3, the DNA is TGTGCCTGGAGTGTGACGCGGGCGCAAACCCAGTACTTC.

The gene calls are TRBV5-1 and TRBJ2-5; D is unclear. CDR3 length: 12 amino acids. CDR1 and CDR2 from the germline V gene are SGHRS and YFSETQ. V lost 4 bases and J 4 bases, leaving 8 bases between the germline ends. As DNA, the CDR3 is TGCGCCAGCAGCCCGTCCCGAGAGACCCAGTACTTC. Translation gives CASSPSRETQYF. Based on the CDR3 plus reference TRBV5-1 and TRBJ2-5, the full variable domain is KAGVTQTPRYLIKTRGQQVTLSCSPISGHRSVSWYQQTPGQGLQFLFEYFSETQRNKGNFPGRFSGRQFSNSRSEMNVSTLELGDSALYLCASSPSRETQYFGPGTRLLVL.

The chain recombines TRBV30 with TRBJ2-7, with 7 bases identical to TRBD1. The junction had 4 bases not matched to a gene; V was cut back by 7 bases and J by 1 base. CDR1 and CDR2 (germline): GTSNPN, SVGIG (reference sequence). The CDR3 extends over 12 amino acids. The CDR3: CAFKQGSYEQYF. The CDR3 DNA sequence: TGTGCCTTCAAACAGGGGTCCTACGAGCAGTACTTC.

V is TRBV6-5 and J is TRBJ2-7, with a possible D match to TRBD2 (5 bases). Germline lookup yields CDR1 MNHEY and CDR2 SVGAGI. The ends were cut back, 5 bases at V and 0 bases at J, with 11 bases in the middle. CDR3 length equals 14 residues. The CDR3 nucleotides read TGTGCCAGCAGTCGGACTGGGAGCTCCTACGAGCAGTACTTC. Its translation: CASSRTGSSYEQYF.

Here the CDR3 DNA reads TGTGCCAGCAGCGGACTAGGGGGCCAAGAGACCCAGTACTTC. Its protein product is CASSGLGGQETQYF. The chain couples TRBV13 to TRBJ2-5; D might be TRBD2 (7 bases). The germline V gene encodes CDR1 PRHDT and CDR2 FYEKMQ (reference sequence). The CDR3 contains 14 residues. The V end lost 5 bases, the J end lost 1 base, and 11 bases lay between the germline ends.

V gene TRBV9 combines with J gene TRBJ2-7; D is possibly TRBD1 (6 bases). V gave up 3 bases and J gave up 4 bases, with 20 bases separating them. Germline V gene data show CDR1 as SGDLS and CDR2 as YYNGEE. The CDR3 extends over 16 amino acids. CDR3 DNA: TGTGCCAGCAGCGAAGGGCTCCGGGACACGACGTACGAGCAGTACTTC. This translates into CASSEGLRDTTYEQYF.

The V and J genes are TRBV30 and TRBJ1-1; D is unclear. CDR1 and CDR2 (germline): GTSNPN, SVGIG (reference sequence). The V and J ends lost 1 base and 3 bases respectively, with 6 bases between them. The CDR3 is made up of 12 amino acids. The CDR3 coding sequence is TGTGCCTGGAGTGGGAGGGACACTGAAGCTTTCTTT. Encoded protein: CAWSGRDTEAFF.

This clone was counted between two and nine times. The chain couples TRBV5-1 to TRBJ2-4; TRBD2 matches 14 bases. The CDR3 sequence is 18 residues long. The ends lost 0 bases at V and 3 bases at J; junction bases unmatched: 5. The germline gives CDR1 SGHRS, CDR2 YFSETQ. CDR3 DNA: TGCGCCAGCAGCTTGGGACTAGCGGGAGGGCCGGGCAAAAACATTCAGTACTTC. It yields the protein CASSLGLAGGPGKNIQYF.

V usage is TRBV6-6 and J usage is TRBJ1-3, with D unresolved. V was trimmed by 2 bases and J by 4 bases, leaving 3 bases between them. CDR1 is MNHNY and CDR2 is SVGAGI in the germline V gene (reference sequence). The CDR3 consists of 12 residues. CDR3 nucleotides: TGTGCCAGCAGTTACCTGGGAAACACCATATATTTT. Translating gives CASSYLGNTIYF.

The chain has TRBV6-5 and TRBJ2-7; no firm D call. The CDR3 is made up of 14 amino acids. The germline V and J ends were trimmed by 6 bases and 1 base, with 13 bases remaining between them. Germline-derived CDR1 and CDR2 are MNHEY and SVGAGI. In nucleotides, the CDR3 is TGTGCCAGCAGCCCCCGCGGCGATTCCTACGAGCAGTACTTC. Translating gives CASSPRGDSYEQYF.

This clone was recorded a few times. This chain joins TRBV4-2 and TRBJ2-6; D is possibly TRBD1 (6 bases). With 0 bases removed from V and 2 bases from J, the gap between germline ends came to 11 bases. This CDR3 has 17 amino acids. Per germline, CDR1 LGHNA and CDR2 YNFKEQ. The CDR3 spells CASSQEVAGAGANVLTF. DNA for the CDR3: TGTGCCAGCAGCCAAGAAGTTGCAGGGGCTGGGGCCAACGTCCTGACTTTC.

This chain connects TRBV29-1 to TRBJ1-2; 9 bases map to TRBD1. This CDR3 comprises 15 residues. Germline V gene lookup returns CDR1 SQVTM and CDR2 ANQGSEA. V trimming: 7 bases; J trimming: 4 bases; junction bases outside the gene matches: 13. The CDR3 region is CSAFLGQGSSYGYTF. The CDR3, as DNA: TGCAGCGCATTTTTGGGACAGGGATCCTCCTATGGCTACACCTTC.

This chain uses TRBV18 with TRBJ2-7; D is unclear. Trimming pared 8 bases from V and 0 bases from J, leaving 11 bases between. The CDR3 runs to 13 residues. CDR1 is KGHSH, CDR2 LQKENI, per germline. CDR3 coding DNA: TGTGCCAGCCTCGAGGAAAACTCCTACGAGCAGTACTTC. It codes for CASLEENSYEQYF.

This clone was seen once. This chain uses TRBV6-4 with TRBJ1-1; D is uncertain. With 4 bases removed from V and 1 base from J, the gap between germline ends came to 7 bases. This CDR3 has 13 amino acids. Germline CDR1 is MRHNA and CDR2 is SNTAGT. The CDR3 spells CASSVEKNTEAFF. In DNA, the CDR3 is TGTGCCAGCAGTGTCGAGAAGAACACTGAAGCTTTCTTT.

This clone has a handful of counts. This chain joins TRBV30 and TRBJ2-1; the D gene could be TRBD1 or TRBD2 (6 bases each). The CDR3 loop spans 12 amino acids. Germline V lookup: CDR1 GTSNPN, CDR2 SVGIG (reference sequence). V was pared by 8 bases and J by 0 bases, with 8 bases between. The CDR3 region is CAEGGSYNEQFF. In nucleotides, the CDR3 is TGTGCCGAGGGGGGCTCCTACAATGAGCAGTTCTTC.

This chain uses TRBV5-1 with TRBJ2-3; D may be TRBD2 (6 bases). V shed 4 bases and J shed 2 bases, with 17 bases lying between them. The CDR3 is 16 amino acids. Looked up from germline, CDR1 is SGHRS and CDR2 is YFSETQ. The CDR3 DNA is TGCGCCAGCAGCCGACGACTAGGTCAGTCCACAGATACGCAGTATTTT. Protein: CASSRRLGQSTDTQYF.

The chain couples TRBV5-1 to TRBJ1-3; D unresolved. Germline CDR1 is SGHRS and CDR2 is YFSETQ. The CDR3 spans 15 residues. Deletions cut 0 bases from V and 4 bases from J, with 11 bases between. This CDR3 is CASSLGTQEGNTIYF. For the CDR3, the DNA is TGCGCCAGCAGCTTGGGAACCCAAGAGGGAAACACCATATATTTT.

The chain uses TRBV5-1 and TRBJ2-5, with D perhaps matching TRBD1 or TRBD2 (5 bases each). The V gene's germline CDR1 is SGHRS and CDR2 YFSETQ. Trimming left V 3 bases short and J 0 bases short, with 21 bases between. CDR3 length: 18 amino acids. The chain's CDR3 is CASSSDGWGGADQETQYF. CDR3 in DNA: TGCGCCAGCAGCTCTGACGGTTGGGGCGGAGCGGACCAAGAGACCCAGTACTTC.

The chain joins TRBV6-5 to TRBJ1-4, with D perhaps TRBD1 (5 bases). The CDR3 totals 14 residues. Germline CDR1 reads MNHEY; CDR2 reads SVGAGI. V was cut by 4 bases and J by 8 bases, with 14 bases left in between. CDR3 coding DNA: TGTGCCAGCAGTTGGGGACGGGGAGGGGAAAAACTGTTTTTT. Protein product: CASSWGRGGEKLFF.

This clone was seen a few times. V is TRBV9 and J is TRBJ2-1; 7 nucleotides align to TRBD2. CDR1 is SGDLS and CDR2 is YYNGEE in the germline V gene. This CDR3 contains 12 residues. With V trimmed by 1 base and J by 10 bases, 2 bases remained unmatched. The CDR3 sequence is CASSVPGGEQFF. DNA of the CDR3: TGTGCCAGCAGCGTACCCGGGGGGGAGCAGTTCTTC.

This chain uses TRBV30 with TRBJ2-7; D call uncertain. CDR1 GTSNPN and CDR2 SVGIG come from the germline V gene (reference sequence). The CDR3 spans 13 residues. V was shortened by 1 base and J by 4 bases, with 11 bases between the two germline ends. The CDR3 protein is CAWSEFSGYEQYF. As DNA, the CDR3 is TGTGCCTGGAGTGAGTTCTCGGGTTACGAGCAGTACTTC.

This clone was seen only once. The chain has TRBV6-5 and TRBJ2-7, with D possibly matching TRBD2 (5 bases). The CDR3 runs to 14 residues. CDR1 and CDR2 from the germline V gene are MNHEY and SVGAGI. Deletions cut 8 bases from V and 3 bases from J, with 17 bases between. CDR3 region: CASRTGTVLYEQYF. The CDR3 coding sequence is TGTGCCAGCCGAACGGGAACGGTACTCTACGAGCAGTACTTC.

The CDR3 loop is CASSDSGLVANYEQYF. The CDR3 DNA reads TGCGCCAGCAGTGATTCGGGACTAGTGGCTAATTACGAGCAGTACTTC. V usage is TRBV10-2 and J usage is TRBJ2-7; 8 bases fit TRBD2. CDR1 and CDR2 from the germline V gene are WSHSY and SAAADI. The CDR3 length is 16 residues. V lost 3 bases and J lost 4; bases outside the gene matches: 11.

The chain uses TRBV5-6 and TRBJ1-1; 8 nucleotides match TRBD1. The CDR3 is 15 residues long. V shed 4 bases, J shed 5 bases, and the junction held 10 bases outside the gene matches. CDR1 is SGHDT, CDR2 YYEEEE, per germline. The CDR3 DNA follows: TGTGCCAGCAGCCTGTACCAGGGGGCAATTACTGAAGCTTTCTTT. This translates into CASSLYQGAITEAFF.

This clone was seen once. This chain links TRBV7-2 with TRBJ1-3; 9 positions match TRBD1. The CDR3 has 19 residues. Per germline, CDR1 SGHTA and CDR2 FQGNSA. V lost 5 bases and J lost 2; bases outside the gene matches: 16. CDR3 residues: CASSAYSGQGILAGNTIYF. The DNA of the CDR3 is TGTGCCAGCAGCGCCTACTCGGGACAGGGAATATTGGCTGGAAACACCATATATTTT.

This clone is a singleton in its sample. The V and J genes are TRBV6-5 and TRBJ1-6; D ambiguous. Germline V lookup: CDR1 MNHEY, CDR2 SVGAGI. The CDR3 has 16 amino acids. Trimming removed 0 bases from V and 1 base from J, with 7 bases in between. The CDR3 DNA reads TGTGCCAGCAGTTACTCGCGCAGTTCCTATAATTCACCCCTCCACTTT. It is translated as CASSYSRSSYNSPLHF.

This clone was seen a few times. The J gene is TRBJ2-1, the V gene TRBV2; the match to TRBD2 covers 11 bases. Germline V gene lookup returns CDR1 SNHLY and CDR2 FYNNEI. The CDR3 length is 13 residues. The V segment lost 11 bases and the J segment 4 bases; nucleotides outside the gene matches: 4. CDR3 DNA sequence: TGTGCCGGGGGACTAGCGGATTACAATGAGCAGTTCTTC. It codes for CAGGLADYNEQFF.

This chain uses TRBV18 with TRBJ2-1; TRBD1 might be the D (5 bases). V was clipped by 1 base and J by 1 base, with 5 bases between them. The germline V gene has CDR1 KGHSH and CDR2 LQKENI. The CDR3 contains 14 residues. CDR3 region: CASSPQGSYNEQFF. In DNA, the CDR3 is TGTGCCAGCTCACCACAGGGGTCCTACAATGAGCAGTTCTTC.

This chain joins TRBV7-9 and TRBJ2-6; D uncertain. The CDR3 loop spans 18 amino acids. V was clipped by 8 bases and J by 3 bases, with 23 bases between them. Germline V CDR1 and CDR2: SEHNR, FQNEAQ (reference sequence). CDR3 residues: CASPTEAATLGGANVLTF. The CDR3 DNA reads TGTGCCAGCCCCACCGAGGCAGCCACCTTAGGTGGGGCCAACGTCCTGACTTTC.

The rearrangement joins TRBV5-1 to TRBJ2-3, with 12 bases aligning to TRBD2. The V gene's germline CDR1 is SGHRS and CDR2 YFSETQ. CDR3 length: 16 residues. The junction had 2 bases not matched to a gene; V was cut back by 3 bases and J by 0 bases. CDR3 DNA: TGCGCCAGCAGCTCCCTAGCGGGAGGGAGCACAGATACGCAGTATTTT. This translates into CASSSLAGGSTDTQYF. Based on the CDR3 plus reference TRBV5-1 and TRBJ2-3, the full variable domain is KAGVTQTPRYLIKTRGQQVTLSCSPISGHRSVSWYQQTPGQGLQFLFEYFSETQRNKGNFPGRFSGRQFSNSRSEMNVSTLELGDSALYLCASSSLAGGSTDTQYFGPGTRLTVL.